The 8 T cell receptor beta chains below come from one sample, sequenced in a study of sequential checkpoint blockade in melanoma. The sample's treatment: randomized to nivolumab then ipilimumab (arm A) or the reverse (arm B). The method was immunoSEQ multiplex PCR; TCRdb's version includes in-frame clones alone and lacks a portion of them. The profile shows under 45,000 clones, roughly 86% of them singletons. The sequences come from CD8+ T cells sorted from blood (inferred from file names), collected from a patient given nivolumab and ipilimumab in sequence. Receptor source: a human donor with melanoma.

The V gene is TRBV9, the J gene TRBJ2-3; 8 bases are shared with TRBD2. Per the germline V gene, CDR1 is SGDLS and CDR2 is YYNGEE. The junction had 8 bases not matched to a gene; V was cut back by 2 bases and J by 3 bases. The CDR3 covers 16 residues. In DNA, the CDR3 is TGTGCCAGCAGCGTTTACCTAGCGGGTGGTACAGATACGCAGTATTTT. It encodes CASSVYLAGGTDTQYF.

CDR3 bases: TGTGCCAGCCTTCAGGGAGGTGTCTATGATCAGCCCCAGCATTTT. Its translation: CASLQGGVYDQPQHF. The chain combines TRBV28 with TRBJ1-5, with D possibly TRBD1 on 5 matching bases. The CDR3 spans 15 residues. Germline-derived CDR1 and CDR2 are MDHEN and SYDVKM. The V gene lost 8 bases and the J gene lost 5 bases, with 19 bases spanning the gap. Full variable domain (missing parts from reference TRBV28 and TRBJ1-5): DVKVTQSSRYLVKRTGEKVFLECVQDMDHENMFWYRQDPGLGLRLIYFSYDVKMKEKGDIPEGYSVSREKKERFSLILESASTNQTSMYLCASLQGGVYDQPQHFGDGTRLSIL.

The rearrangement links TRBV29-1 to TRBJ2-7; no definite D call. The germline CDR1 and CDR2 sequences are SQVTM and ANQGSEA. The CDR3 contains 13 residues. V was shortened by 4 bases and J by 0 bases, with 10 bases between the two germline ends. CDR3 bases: TGCAGCGTTGTCACACCGCACTCCTACGAGCAGTACTTC. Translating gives CSVVTPHSYEQYF.

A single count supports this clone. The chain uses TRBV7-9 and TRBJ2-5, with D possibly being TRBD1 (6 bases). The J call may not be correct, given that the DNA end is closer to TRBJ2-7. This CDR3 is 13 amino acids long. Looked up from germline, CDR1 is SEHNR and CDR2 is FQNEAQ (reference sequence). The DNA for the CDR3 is TGTGCCAGCAGCGAGGGGGTCCTCTACGAGCAGTACTTC. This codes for CASSEGVLYEQYF.

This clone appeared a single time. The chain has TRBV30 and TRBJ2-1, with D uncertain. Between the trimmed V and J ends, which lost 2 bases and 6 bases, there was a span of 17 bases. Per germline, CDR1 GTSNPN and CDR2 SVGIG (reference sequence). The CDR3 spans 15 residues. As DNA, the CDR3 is TGTGCCTGGAGTCCAAGGTGGGTCCCGGGCAATGAGCAGTTCTTC. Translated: CAWSPRWVPGNEQFF. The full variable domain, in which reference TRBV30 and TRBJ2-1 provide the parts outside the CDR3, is SQTIHQWPATLVQPVGSPLSLECTVEGTSNPNLYWYRQAAGRGLQLLFYSVGIGQISSEVPQNLSASRPQDRQFILSSKKLLLSDSGFYLCAWSPRWVPGNEQFFGPGTRLTVL.

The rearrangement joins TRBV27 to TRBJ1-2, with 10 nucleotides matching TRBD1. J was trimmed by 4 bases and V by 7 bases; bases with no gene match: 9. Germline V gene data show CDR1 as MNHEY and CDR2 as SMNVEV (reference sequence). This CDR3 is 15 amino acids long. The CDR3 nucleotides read TGTGCCAGCAACAAGGTCGGACAGGGGGGCTATGGCTACACCTTC. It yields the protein CASNKVGQGGYGYTF.

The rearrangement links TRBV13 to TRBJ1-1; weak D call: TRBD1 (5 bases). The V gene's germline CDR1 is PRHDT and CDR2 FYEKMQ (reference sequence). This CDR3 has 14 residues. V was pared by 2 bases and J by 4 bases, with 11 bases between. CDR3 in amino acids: CASSLRGKVTEAFF. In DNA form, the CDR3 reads TGTGCCAGCAGCTTACGGGGGAAGGTCACTGAAGCTTTCTTT.

CDR3 loop: CASSPVAGGGFNEQFF. CDR3 in DNA: TGCGCCAGCAGCCCCGTAGCGGGGGGGGGTTTTAATGAGCAGTTCTTC. V is TRBV5-1 and J is TRBJ2-1; 11 nucleotides agree with TRBD2. Per the germline V gene, CDR1 is SGHRS and CDR2 is YFSETQ. The CDR3 covers 16 residues. V trimming: 4 bases; J trimming: 7 bases; junction bases outside the gene matches: 10.